The clone carrying this TCR beta chain has just one count. Other nucleotide sequences from this sample produce the same CDR3. Germline lookup yields CDR1 LGHNA and CDR2 YSLEER. V dropped 0 bases and J dropped 5 bases, with 16 bases sitting between them. This CDR3 is 16 amino acids long. This sample was included in a study of cytomegalovirus exposure and HLA in healthy donors. The PCR was carried out with 60 Vbeta primers and 13 Jbeta primers. Per the study methods: There were around 78 million unique TCR beta chains by a later count, and some 10 million of them were shared. Profiling relied on immunoSEQ multiplex PCR, and the TCRdb table lists in-frame clones only, not all of them. V, J and clone size are taken as reported in that table, and D and trimming were inferred from the DNA itself. The sample has about 140,000 clones; 80% are singletons.

The sequence derives from a man younger than 45 in good health and CMV-seronegative. The sample comprised PBMCs. This sequence joins TRBV4-3 and TRBJ2-5; possible D gene TRBD2, 5 bases. CDR3 nucleotides: TGCGCCAGCAGCCAAGACATTAGTGGGAGTGGGGAGACCCAGTACTTC. Its translation is CASSQDISGSGETQYF.